Here is one T cell receptor (beta chain) with its context. This entry comes from a study of beta chain features in type 1 diabetes. Background on the study: Age and gender were similar between patients and healthy donors, as were cell yields. Over all samples combined, about 99,000,000 sorted cells were examined.

Expressed TCRB transcripts were sequenced, since all the RNA that had been isolated was reverse transcribed. The assay was immunoSEQ multiplex PCR, and TCRdb's table has in-frame clones only and misses some. The sample lists roughly 150,000 clones, about 9.1% occurring once. V was trimmed by 6 bases and J by 6 bases, leaving 27 bases between them. CDR1 is MNHEY, CDR2 SMNVEV, per germline (reference sequence). The CDR3 extends over 17 amino acids. Sorting that relied on CD45RO/CCR7/CD25/CD127/CD95/CD27 yielded CD4+ naive, central memory, regulatory and stem cell-like memory cells. Sorted cells reached over 95% purity in every population.

The chain links TRBV27 to TRBJ2-7; tentatively, D is TRBD2 (5 bases). The origin of this receptor is a woman between 18 and 29 years old in good health. The sequenced sample was central memory CD4+ T cells from blood. The CDR3 nucleotides are TGTGCCAGCAGGCCCTCAGGCCTAGCTCGAGGGATGGGCGAGCAGTACTTC. Encoded protein: CASRPSGLARGMGEQYF.